This entry features one TCR beta chain sequence. Its recognized antigen is unknown. It has no much larger one-base neighbor in the sample; base qualities were not kept. Receptor libraries were prepared by the immunoSEQ multiplex PCR assay. T cell repertoires were profiled by deep sequencing of rearranged TCR beta loci, alongside multiparametric flow cytometry. TCRdb limited this immuneACCESS table to in-frame rearrangements with V and J called. A share of clones is missing; checked studies link under half to unresolved V genes, and the rest is unexplained. The sample records 77,000 or so clones, 65% to 85% of which are singletons. The top ten hold 1.2% to 1.5% of the sample. This sample was included in a study of lymphopenia after photon versus proton radiotherapy (dated by TCRdb to between 2017 and 2020). For the study in its entirety: The study compared the immunological effects of photon versus proton radiation therapy in patients with gastrointestinal tumors who developed high-grade lymphopenia. The cohort comprised roughly 20 patients with gastrointestinal tumors who received either photon or proton therapy and then developed lymphopenia. The study aimed to characterize how the two radiation modalities differ in their impact on the immune system.

Summary of the overall study and its limitations: Proton-treated patients stayed relatively stable during treatment, while photon-treated patients lost naive T cells and TCR diversity and gained effector/memory populations. The survival association was assessed only in patients who died, and the authors presented better survival with proton therapy as a possibility rather than a demonstrated result. Among patients across the cohort who died, overall survival time showed an inverse correlation with a larger post-nadir drop in TCR diversity. After the lymphocyte count nadir, repertoires from photon-treated patients showed oligoclonal expansion, particularly of CD8+ Temra cells, and this expansion drove the decline in diversity.

V is shortened by 3 bases, J by 1 base, and the region joining them spans 10 bases. In the germline V gene (reference sequence), CDR1 corresponds to MNHEY and CDR2 to SMNVEV. The CDR3 runs 14 amino acids, cysteine and phenylalanine included. Of all the DNA, just the CDR3 is kept, 42 bases in frame from base 1. The sequence derives from a man aged 60-69 years with pancreatic cancer. Recombination joined TRBV27 with TRBJ2-7; a confident D gene designation cannot be given. Sequencing was performed on peripheral blood, taken from a patient treated with proton-based radiotherapy. The encoded CDR3 is CASSFPGKSYEQYF. In nucleotide form, the sequence is TGTGCCAGCAGTTTCCCAGGAAAGTCCTACGAGCAGTACTTC.